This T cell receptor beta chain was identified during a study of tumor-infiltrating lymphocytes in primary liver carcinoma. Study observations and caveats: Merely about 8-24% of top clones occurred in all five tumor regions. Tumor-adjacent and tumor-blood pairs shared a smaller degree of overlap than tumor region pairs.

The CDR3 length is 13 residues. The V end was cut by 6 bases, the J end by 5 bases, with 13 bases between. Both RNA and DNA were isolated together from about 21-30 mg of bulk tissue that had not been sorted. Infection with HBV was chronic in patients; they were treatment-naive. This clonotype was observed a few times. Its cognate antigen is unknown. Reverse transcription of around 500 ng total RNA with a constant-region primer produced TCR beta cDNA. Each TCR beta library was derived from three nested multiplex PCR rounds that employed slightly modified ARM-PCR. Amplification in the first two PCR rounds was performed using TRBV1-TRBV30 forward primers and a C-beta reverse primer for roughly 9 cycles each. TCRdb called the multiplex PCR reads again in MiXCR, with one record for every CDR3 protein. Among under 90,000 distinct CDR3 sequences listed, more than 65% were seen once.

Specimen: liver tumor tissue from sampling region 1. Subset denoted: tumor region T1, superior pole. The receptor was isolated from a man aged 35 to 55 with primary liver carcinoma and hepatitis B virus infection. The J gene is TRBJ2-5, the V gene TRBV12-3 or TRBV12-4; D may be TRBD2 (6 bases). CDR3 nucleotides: TGTGCCAGCAGGTGGGAGGTGTGGGAGACCCAGTACTTC. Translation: CASRWEVWETQYF.